The T cell receptor (beta chain) under discussion was sequenced for a study of blood T cells in healthy people across ages. CDR1 and CDR2 from the germline V gene are SGHRS and YFSETQ. Trimming cost V 3 bases and J 0 bases, with 17 bases left between them. There are 17 residues in the CDR3. Through a sample-barcoded 5' primer and a J-beta primer mix, a second PCR was run for 7 to 11 cycles. Each cDNA molecule carried a tag from a template-switch adaptor that contained 12 random nucleotides. TCRdb re-called the 5' RACE reads through MiXCR, storing one row per CDR3 protein. The sample shows around 1,600,000 distinct CDR3 sequences, approximately 39% of them seen only once.

The TCR was taken from a young woman in good health. V gene TRBV5-1 combines with J gene TRBJ2-3; D may be TRBD2 (5 bases). The material sequenced was blood. DNA of the CDR3: TGCGCCAGCAGCTCCCCGACTATCCGCACAAGCACAGATACGCAGTATTTT. This translates into CASSSPTIRTSTDTQYF.